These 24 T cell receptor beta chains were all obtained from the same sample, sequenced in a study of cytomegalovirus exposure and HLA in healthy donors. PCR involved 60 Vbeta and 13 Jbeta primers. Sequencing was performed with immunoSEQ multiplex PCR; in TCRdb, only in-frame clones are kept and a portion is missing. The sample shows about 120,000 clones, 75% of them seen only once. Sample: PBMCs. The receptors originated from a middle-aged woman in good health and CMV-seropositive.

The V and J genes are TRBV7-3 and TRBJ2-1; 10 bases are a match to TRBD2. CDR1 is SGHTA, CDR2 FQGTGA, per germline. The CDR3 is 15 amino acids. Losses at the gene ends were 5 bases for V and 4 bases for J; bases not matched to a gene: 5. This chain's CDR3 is CASSGGLASYNEQFF. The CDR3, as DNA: TGTGCCAGCAGCGGGGGACTAGCGTCGTACAATGAGCAGTTCTTC.

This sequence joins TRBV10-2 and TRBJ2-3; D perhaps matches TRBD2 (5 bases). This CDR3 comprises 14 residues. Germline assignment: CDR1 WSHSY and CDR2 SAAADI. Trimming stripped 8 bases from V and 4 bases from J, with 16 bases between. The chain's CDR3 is CASWSSRESDTQYF. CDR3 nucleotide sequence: TGCGCCAGCTGGTCGAGTCGGGAATCAGATACGCAGTATTTT.

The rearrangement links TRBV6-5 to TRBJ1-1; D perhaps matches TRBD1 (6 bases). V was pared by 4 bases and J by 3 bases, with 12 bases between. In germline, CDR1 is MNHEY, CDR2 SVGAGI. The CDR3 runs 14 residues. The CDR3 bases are TGTGCCAGCAGTTCAGGGGCTGGTCACACTGAAGCTTTCTTT. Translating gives CASSSGAGHTEAFF.

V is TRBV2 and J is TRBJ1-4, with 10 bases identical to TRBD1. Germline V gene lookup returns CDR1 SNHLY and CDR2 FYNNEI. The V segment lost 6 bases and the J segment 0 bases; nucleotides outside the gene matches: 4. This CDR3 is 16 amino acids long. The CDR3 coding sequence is TGTGCCAGCAGGAGACAGGGGGCGGCAACTAATGAAAAACTGTTTTTT. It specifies CASRRQGAATNEKLFF.

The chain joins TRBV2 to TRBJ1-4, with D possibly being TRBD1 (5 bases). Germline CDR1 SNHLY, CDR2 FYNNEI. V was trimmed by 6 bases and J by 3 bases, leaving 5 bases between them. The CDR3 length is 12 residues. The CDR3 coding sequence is TGTGCCAGCAGGGGGCCTAATGAAAAACTGTTTTTT. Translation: CASRGPNEKLFF.

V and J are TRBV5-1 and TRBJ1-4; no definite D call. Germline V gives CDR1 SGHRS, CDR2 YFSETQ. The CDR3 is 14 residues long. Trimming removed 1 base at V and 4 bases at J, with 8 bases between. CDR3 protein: CASSLSGYNEKLFF. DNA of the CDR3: TGCGCCAGCAGCTTGAGCGGGTATAATGAAAAACTGTTTTTT.

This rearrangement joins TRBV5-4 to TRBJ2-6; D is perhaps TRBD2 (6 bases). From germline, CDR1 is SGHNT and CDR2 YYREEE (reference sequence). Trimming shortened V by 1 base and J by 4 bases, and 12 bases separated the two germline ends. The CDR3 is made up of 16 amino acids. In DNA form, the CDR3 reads TGTGCCAGCAGCTTGCCGGGACTCAAGGGGGCCAACGTCCTGACTTTC. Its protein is CASSLPGLKGANVLTF.

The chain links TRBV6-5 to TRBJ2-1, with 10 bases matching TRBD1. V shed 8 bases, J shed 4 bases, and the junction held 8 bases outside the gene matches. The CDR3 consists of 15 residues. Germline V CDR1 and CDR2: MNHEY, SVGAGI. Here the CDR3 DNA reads TGTGCCAGCTTAGGGGGGACAGGGGAGTACAATGAGCAGTTCTTC. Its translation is CASLGGTGEYNEQFF.

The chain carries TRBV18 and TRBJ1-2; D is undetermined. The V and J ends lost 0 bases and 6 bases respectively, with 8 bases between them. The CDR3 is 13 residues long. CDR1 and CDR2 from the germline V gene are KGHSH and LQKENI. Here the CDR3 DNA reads TGTGCCAGCTCACCACCATCAGAAAATGGCTACACCTTC. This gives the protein CASSPPSENGYTF.

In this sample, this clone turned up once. The CDR3 spells CASSYGASGAAYEQYF. The CDR3 DNA sequence: TGTGCCAGCAGTTACGGGGCTAGCGGGGCCGCCTACGAGCAGTACTTC. The chain couples TRBV6-5 to TRBJ2-7, with 9 bases matching TRBD2. The CDR3 spans 16 residues. V was clipped by 2 bases and J by 2 bases; unmatched bases: 7. Germline CDR1 is MNHEY and CDR2 is SVGAGI.

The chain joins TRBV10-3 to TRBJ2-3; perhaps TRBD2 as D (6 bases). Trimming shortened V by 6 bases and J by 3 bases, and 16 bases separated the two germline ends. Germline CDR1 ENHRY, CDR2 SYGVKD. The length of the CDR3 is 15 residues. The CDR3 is CAIRLRESGTDTQYF. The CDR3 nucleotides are TGTGCCATCAGGCTCAGGGAAAGCGGGACAGATACGCAGTATTTT.

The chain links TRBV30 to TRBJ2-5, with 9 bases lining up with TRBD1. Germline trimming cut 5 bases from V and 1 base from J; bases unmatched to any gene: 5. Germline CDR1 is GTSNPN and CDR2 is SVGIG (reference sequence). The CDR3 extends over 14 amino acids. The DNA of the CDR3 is TGTGCCTGGGACCAGACAGGGGGCCAAGAGACCCAGTACTTC. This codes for CAWDQTGGQETQYF.

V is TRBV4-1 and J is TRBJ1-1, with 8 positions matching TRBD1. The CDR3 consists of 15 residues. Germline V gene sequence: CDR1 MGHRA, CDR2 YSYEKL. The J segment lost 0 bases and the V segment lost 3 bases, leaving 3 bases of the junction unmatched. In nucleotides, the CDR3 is TGCGCCAGCAGCCAGGGACAGGCCATGAACACTGAAGCTTTCTTT. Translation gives CASSQGQAMNTEAFF.

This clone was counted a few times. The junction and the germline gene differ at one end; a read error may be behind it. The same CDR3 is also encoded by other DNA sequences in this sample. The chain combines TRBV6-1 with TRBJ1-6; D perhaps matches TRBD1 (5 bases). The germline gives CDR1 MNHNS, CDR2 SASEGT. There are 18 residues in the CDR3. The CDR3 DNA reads TGTGCCAGCAGTGAGCGCCAGGGAGGGGTGTCCTATAATTCCCCCCTCCACTTT. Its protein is CASSERQGGVSYNSPLHF.

This CDR3 is CASSTQEEGWYGYTF. The CDR3 DNA is TGTGCCAGCAGCACGCAAGAGGAGGGCTGGTACGGCTACACCTTC. The J gene is TRBJ1-2, the V gene TRBV4-2; the D is unclear. Per germline, CDR1 LGHNA and CDR2 YNFKEQ. Trimming stripped 5 bases from V and 8 bases from J, with 21 bases between. CDR3 size: 15 residues.

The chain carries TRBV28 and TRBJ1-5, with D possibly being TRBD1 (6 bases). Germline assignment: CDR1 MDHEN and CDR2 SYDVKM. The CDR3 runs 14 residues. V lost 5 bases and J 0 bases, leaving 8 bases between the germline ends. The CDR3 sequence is CASSRTVSNQPQHF. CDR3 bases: TGTGCCAGCAGTCGGACAGTTAGCAATCAGCCCCAGCATTTT.

The CDR3 here is CASSLGTGFASYNEQFF. DNA for the CDR3: TGCGCCAGCAGCTTGGGTACAGGGTTCGCGTCCTACAATGAGCAGTTCTTC. This sequence joins TRBV5-1 and TRBJ2-1, with D possibly being TRBD1 (6 bases). V lost 0 bases, J lost 1 base, and 14 bases lay in between. CDR3 size: 17 residues. CDR1 and CDR2 (germline): SGHRS, YFSETQ.

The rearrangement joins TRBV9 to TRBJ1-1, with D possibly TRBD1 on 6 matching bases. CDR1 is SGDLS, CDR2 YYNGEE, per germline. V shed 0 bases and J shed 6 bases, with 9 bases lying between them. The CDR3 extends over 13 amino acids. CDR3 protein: CASSVVTGPEAFF. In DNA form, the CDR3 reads TGTGCCAGCAGCGTAGTTACAGGGCCTGAAGCTTTCTTT.

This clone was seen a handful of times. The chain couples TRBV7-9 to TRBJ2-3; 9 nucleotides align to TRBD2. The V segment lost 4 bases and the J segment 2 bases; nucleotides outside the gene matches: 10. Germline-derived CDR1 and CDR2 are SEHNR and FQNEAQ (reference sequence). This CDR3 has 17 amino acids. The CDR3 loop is CASSSPGERGVTDTQYF. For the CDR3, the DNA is TGTGCCAGCAGCTCACCGGGGGAGCGGGGGGTCACAGATACGCAGTATTTT.

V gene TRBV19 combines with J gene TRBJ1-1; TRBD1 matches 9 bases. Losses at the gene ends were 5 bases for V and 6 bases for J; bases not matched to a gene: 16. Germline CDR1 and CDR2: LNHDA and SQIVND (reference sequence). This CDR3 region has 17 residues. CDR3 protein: CASSPGGTGNSVAEAFF. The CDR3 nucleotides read TGTGCCAGTAGTCCCGGTGGGACAGGGAATAGTGTCGCTGAAGCTTTCTTT.

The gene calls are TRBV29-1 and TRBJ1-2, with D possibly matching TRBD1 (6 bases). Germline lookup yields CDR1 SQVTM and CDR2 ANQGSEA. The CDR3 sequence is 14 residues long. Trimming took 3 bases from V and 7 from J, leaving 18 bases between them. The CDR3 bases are TGCAGCGTTGAGAGTGACGGACAGTTTGTTGGCTACACCTTC. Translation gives CSVESDGQFVGYTF.

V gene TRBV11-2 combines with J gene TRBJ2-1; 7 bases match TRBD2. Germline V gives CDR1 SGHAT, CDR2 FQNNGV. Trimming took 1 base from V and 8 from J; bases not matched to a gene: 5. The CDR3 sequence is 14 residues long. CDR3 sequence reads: CASSLGTSLDEQFF. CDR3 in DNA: TGTGCCAGCAGCTTAGGGACTAGTCTCGATGAGCAGTTCTTC.

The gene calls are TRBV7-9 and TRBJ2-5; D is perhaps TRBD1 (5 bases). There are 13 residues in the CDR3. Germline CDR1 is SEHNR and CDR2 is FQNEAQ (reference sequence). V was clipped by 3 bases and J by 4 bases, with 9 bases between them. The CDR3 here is CASSFRGAETQYF. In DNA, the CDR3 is TGTGCCAGCAGCTTTAGGGGCGCAGAGACCCAGTACTTC.

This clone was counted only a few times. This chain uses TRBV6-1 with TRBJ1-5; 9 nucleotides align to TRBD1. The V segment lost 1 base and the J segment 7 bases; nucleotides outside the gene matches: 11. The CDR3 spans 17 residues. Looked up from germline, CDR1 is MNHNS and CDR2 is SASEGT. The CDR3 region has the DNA TGTGCCAGCAGTGAAGGTAGGGACAGGGATCTACGCCAGCCCCAGCATTTT. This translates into CASSEGRDRDLRQPQHF.